The sequence of this T cell receptor beta chain was determined in a study of cytomegalovirus exposure and HLA in healthy donors. Findings and caveats of the study: Most subjects had HLA-A and HLA-B alleles reportedly predicted accurately by TCR beta sequences. Across all donors, roughly uniform sequencing depth was an assumption of the presence/absence analyses. In all likelihood, a cluster of highly shared sequence variants was a sequencing artifact.

The PCR made use of 60 Vbeta and 13 Jbeta primers. As handled by the study authors: A later analysis counted roughly 74 million unique TCR beta chains, around 10 million shared. Sequencing used immunoSEQ multiplex PCR; TCRdb keeps in-frame clones, though not all of them. D and trimming come from the DNA, and the V and J calls and clone size come from that table. The sample contains 150,000 to 200,000 clones, about 86% of which appear only once. A remark on this clone: Its antigen is unknown.

In germline, CDR1 is MNHNS, CDR2 SASEGT. Between the trimmed V and J ends, which lost 2 bases and 1 base, there was a span of 15 bases. The CDR3 has 17 amino acids. V and J are TRBV6-1 and TRBJ1-5; possible D gene TRBD1, 5 bases. The receptor was isolated from a woman aged 18 to 35 in good health and CMV-seropositive. The specimen was PBMCs. The CDR3 loop reads CASSETTVGLSNQPQHF. The CDR3, as DNA: TGTGCCAGCAGTGAAACGACCGTGGGGCTCAGCAATCAGCCCCAGCATTTT.